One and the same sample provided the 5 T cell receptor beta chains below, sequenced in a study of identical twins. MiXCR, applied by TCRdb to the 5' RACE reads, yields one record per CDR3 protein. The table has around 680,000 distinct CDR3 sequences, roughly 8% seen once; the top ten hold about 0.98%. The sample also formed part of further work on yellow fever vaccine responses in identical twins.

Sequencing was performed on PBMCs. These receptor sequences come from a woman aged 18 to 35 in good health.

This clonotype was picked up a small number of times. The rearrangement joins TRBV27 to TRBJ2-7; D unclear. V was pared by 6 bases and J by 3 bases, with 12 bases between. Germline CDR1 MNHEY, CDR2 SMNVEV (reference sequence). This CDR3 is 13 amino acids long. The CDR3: CASSRPGDYEQYF. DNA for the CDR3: TGTGCCAGCAGCCGCCCCGGAGACTACGAGCAGTACTTC.

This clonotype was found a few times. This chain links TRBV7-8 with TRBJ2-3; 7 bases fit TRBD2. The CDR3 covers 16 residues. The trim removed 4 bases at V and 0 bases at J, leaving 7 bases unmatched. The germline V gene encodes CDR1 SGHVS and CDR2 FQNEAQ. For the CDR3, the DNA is TGTGCCAGCAGCTCAGGACTTAGCGGGAGCACAGATACGCAGTATTTT. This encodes CASSSGLSGSTDTQYF.

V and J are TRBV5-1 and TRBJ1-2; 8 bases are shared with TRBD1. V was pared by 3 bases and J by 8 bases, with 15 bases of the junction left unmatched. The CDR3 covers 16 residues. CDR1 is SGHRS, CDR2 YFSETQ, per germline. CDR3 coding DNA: TGCGCCAGCAGCTCGAGGGTGCAGCCCGGGACAGGCGGCTACACCTTC. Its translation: CASSSRVQPGTGGYTF.

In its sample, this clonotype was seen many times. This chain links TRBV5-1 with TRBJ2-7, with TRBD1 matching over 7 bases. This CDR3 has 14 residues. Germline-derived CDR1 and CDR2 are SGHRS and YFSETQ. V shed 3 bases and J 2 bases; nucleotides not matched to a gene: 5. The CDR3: CASSSLGTAYEQYF. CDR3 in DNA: TGCGCCAGCAGCTCGCTAGGGACAGCCTACGAGCAGTACTTC.

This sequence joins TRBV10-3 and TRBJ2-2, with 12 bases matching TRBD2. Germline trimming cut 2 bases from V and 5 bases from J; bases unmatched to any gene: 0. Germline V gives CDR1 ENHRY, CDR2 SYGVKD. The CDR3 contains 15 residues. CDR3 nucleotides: TGTGCCATCAGTGAGGGGACTAGCGGGACCGGGGAGCTGTTTTTT. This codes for CAISEGTSGTGELFF.